The 18 T cell receptor beta chains presented below share a single source sample, sequenced in a study of blood T cell repertoires in COVID-19. TCRdb's copy holds only in-frame clones and misses some; the assay was immunoSEQ multiplex PCR. The sample records a few hundred thousand clones, about 88% being singletons. The sequenced sample was peripheral blood. The source of these receptors is a woman in her 40s who had recovered from COVID-19.

This sequence joins TRBV3-1 (or the pseudogene TRBV3-2) and TRBJ2-5; TRBD2 agrees at 10 bases. After removal of 3 bases from V and 0 bases from J, the junction contained 7 bases not matched to a gene. Germline lookup yields CDR1 LGHDT and CDR2 YNNKEL (reference sequence). This CDR3 spans 17 amino acids. The CDR3 region is CASSQDLAGGYQETQYF. CDR3 coding DNA: TGTGCCAGCAGCCAGGATTTAGCGGGGGGTTACCAAGAGACCCAGTACTTC.

The V gene is TRBV27, the J gene TRBJ2-5; D might be TRBD1 (6 bases). Trimming cost V 5 bases and J 6 bases, with 13 bases left between them. The CDR3 is 13 residues long. The germline gives CDR1 MNHEY, CDR2 SMNVEV (reference sequence). CDR3 sequence (DNA): TGTGCCAGCAGTCCGTCGACAGGAAAGACCCAGTACTTC. Its translation: CASSPSTGKTQYF.

This clone was counted once. The rearrangement links TRBV18 to TRBJ2-5; D is uncertain. The ends were cut back, 3 bases at V and 2 bases at J, with 10 bases in the middle. Germline V gene sequence: CDR1 KGHSH, CDR2 LQKENI. The CDR3 runs 14 residues. CDR3 nucleotides: TGTGCCAGCTCACCCCGTGCTAATCAAGAGACCCAGTACTTC. Residues: CASSPRANQETQYF. The whole variable domain, filled in from reference TRBV18 and TRBJ2-5, reads NAGVMQNPRHLVRRRGQEARLRCSPMKGHSHVYWYRQLPEEGLKFMVYLQKENIIDESGMPKERFSAEFPKEGPSILRIQQVVRGDSAAYFCASSPRANQETQYFGPGTRLLVL.

In the case of this clone: At the DNA level, this CDR3 is encoded by other sequences in the same sample as well. J is TRBJ1-2 and V is TRBV9, with D possibly TRBD1 on 6 matching bases. The CDR3 covers 14 residues. V lost 0 bases, J lost 3 bases, and 9 bases lay in between. Germline V lookup: CDR1 SGDLS, CDR2 YYNGEE. CDR3 amino acids: CASSVGGGDYGYTF. The CDR3 nucleotides read TGTGCCAGCAGCGTAGGAGGGGGAGACTATGGCTACACCTTC.

The V and J genes are TRBV28 and TRBJ1-5; 9 bases line up with TRBD1. Germline loops: CDR1 MDHEN, CDR2 SYDVKM. This CDR3 contains 14 residues. V was pared by 7 bases and J by 5 bases, with 6 bases of the junction left unmatched. The CDR3 loop is CASTPGQGYQPQHF. CDR3 in DNA: TGTGCCAGCACCCCGGGACAGGGTTATCAGCCCCAGCATTTT.

The CDR3 DNA is TGTGCCAGCAGCTTGGTCGGGACTAGCCTCCAAGAGACCCAGTACTTC. Protein sequence: CASSLVGTSLQETQYF. This chain uses TRBV5-6 with TRBJ2-5, with 9 nucleotides matching TRBD2. The germline V gene encodes CDR1 SGHDT and CDR2 YYEEEE. V shed 0 bases, J shed 1 base, and the junction held 4 bases outside the gene matches. The CDR3 is made up of 16 amino acids.

This sequence joins TRBV29-1 and TRBJ2-7; unclear D gene. This CDR3 region has 13 residues. Trimming shortened V by 4 bases and J by 2 bases, and 12 bases separated the two germline ends. The V gene's germline CDR1 is SQVTM and CDR2 ANQGSEA. The CDR3 is CSVAMAGTYEQYV. CDR3 DNA: TGCAGCGTTGCCATGGCAGGAACCTACGAGCAGTACGTC.

This chain uses TRBV12-3 or TRBV12-4 with TRBJ2-3; D unresolved. The V gene lost 2 bases and the J gene lost 4 bases, with 4 bases spanning the gap. This CDR3 has 12 amino acids. For the CDR3, the DNA is TGTGCCAGCAGTTTATCAGCAGATACGCAGTATTTT. It encodes CASSLSADTQYF.

The V and J genes are TRBV2 and TRBJ2-1; TRBD2 is a possible D gene (5 bases). The germline V gene has CDR1 SNHLY and CDR2 FYNNEI. The germline V and J ends were trimmed by 6 bases and 7 bases, with 16 bases remaining between them. CDR3 length equals 14 residues. The CDR3, as DNA: TGTGCCAGCAGGACGGGTTACCCGGGGAATGAGCAGTTCTTC. Protein sequence: CASRTGYPGNEQFF.

CDR3: CASRGIGSNQPQHF. CDR3 DNA sequence: TGTGCCAGCAGGGGTATCGGGAGCAATCAGCCCCAGCATTTT. This sequence joins TRBV6-5 and TRBJ1-5, with unresolved D. The V gene's germline CDR1 is MNHEY and CDR2 SVGAGI. The CDR3 loop spans 14 amino acids. V was cut by 6 bases and J by 1 base, with 10 bases left in between.

The chain uses TRBV21-1 and TRBJ2-7; the table's D call of TRBD1 was not tested on the DNA. TRBV21-1 is described as a pseudogene. This CDR3 has 14 amino acids. The CDR3 protein is CASSKEPGHPLLYV. The CDR3 nucleotides are TGTGCCAGCAGCAAAGAGCCGGGACACCCTCTGTTGTACGTC.

The V gene is TRBV27, the J gene TRBJ1-1; 8 bases are a match to TRBD1. This CDR3 region has 13 residues. V was pared by 6 bases and J by 8 bases, with 8 bases of the junction left unmatched. Germline lookup yields CDR1 MNHEY and CDR2 SMNVEV (reference sequence). CDR3 nucleotide sequence: TGTGCCAGCAGACCGGACAGGGCGAAGGAAGCTTTCTTT. As protein: CASRPDRAKEAFF.

V usage is TRBV5-4 and J usage is TRBJ2-2; 7 nucleotides align to TRBD2. V was pared by 3 bases and J by 2 bases, with 7 bases of the junction left unmatched. Germline lookup yields CDR1 SGHNT and CDR2 YYREEE (reference sequence). This CDR3 region has 16 residues. The CDR3 loop reads CASSSTPGGNTGELFF. The CDR3 coding sequence is TGTGCCAGCAGCTCGACCCCGGGGGGTAACACCGGGGAGCTGTTTTTT.

J is TRBJ2-1 and V is TRBV27; no reliable D call. The germline CDR1 and CDR2 sequences are MNHEY and SMNVEV (reference sequence). V lost 5 bases and J lost 4, with 15 bases in between. This CDR3 region has 15 residues. The CDR3 sequence is CASSPSPVAYNEQFF. In nucleotides, the CDR3 is TGTGCCAGCAGTCCTTCTCCCGTGGCATACAATGAGCAGTTCTTC.

This chain links TRBV4-1 with TRBJ2-5; D is possibly TRBD1 (6 bases). With 3 bases removed from V and 0 bases from J, the gap between germline ends came to 11 bases. CDR1 is MGHRA and CDR2 is YSYEKL in the germline V gene. The CDR3 is 15 residues long. The CDR3 DNA reads as TGCGCCAGCAGCCATGCGAGGGGGAACCAAGAGACCCAGTACTTC. Its protein is CASSHARGNQETQYF.

This chain joins TRBV28 and TRBJ1-5; possibly TRBD1 for D (6 bases). Germline lookup yields CDR1 MDHEN and CDR2 SYDVKM. Trimming stripped 7 bases from V and 6 bases from J, with 16 bases between. This CDR3 has 14 residues. The DNA of the CDR3 is TGTGCCAGCACCCTAACAGGGAAGGGTCAGCCCCAGCATTTT. Protein product: CASTLTGKGQPQHF.

The gene calls are TRBV11-2 and TRBJ2-7; D perhaps matches TRBD2 (5 bases). This CDR3 is 14 amino acids long. The V and J ends lost 5 bases and 0 bases respectively, with 11 bases between them. Germline assignment: CDR1 SGHAT and CDR2 FQNNGV. Here the CDR3 DNA reads TGTGCCAGCAGCCCCCCGGGGAGCTCCTACGAGCAGTACTTC. Translating gives CASSPPGSSYEQYF.

This rearrangement joins TRBV18 to TRBJ1-5; 8 positions agree with TRBD1. V trimming: 3 bases; J trimming: 7 bases; junction bases outside the gene matches: 5. The CDR3 is 14 residues long. CDR1 and CDR2 (germline): KGHSH, LQKENI. The CDR3 coding sequence is TGTGCCAGCTCACCGGGACAGGCTGAGCAGCCCCAGCATTTT. As protein: CASSPGQAEQPQHF.